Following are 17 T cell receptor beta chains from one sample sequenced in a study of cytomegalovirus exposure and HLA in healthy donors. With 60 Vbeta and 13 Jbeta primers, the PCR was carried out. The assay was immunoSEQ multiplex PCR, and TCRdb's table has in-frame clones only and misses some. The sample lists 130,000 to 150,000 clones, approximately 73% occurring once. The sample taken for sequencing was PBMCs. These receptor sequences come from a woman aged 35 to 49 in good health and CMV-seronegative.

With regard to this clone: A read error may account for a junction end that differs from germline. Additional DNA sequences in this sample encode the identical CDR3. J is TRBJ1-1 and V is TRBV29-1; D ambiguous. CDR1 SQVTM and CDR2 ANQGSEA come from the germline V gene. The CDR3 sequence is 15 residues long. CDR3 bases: TGCAGCGTTGAAACTTATCGTGGAGCTTACACTGAGGCTTTCTTT. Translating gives CSVETYRGAYTEAFF.

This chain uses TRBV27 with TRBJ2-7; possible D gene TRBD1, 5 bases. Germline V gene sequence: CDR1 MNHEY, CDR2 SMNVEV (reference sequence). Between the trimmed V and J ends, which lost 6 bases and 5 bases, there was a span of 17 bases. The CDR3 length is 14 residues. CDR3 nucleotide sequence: TGTGCCAGCAGCTCCAGGGCCAAGGGGAACGAGCAGTACGTC. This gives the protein CASSSRAKGNEQYV.

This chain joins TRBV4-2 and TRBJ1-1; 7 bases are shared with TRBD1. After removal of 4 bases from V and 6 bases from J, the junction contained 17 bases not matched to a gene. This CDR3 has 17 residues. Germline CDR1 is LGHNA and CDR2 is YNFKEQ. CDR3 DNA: TGTGCCAGCAGCCCAGGAAAAAGGGGGCTCAAGGGGTCTGAAGCTTTCTTT. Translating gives CASSPGKRGLKGSEAFF.

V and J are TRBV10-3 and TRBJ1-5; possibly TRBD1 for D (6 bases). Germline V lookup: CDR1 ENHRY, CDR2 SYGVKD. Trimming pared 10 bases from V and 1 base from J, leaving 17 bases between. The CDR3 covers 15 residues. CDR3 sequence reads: CATRSGDGSNQPQHF. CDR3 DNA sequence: TGTGCCACACGATCAGGGGACGGGAGCAATCAGCCCCAGCATTTT.

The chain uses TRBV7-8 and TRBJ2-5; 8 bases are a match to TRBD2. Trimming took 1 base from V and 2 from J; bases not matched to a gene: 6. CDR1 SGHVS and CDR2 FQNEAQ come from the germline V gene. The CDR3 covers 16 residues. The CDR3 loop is CASSLDAGGHQETQYF. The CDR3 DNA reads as TGTGCCAGCAGCTTAGACGCGGGGGGACATCAAGAGACCCAGTACTTC.

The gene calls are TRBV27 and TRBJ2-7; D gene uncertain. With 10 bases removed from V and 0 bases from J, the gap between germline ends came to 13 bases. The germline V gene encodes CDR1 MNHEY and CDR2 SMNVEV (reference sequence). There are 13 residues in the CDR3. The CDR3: CATGIQSSYEQYV. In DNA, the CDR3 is TGTGCCACAGGAATACAAAGCTCCTACGAGCAGTACGTC.

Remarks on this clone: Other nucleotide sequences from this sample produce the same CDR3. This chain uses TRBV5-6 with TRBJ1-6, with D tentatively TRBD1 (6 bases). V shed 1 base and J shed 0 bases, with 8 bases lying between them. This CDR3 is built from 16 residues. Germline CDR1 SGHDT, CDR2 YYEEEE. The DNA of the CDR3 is TGTGCCAGCAGCTTGACAGGGAGCTCCTATAATTCACCCCTCCACTTT. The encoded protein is CASSLTGSSYNSPLHF.

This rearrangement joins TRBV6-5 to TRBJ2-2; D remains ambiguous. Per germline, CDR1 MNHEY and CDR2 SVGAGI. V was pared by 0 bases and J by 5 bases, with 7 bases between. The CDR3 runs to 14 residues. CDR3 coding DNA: TGTGCCAGCAGTTACTCGTGGGCTACCGGGGAGCTGTTTTTT. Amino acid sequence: CASSYSWATGELFF.

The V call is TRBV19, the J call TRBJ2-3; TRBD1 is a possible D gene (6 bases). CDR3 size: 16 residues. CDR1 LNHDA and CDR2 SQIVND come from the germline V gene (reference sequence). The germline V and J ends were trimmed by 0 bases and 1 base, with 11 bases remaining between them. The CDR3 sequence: CASSIDDRKRTDTQYF. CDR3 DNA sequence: TGTGCCAGTAGTATAGATGACAGGAAACGCACAGATACGCAGTATTTT.

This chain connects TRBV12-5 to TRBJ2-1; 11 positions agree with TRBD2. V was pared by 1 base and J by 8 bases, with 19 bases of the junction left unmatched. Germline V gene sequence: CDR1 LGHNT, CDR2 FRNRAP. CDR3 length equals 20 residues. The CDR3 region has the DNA TGTGCTAGTGGTTTGGCTTTAGCGGGGGGGCCCCCCCAACGAGGGCATGAGCAGTTCTTC. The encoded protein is CASGLALAGGPPQRGHEQFF.

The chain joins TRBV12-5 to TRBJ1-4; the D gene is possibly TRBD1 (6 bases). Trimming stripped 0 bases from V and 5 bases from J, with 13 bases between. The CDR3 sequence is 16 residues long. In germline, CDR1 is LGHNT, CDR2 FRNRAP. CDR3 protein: CASGLVPQDSNEKLFF. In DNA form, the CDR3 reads TGTGCTAGTGGTTTGGTACCTCAGGACAGCAATGAAAAACTGTTTTTT.

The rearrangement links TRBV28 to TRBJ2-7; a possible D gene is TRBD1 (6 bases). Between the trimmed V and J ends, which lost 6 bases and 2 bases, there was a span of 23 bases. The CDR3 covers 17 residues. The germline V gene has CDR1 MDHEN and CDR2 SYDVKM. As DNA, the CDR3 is TGTGCCAGCAGCCGCGACACAGACAGGTTTTTCACCTACGAGCAGTACGTC. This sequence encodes CASSRDTDRFFTYEQYV.

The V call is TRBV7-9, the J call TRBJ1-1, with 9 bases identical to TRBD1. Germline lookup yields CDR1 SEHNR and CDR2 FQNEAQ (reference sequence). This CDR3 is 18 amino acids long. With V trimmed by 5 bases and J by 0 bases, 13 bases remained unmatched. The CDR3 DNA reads TGTGCCAGCAGCCCACGAATCTACAGGGGGCCGGTGAACACTGAAGCTTTCTTT. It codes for CASSPRIYRGPVNTEAFF.

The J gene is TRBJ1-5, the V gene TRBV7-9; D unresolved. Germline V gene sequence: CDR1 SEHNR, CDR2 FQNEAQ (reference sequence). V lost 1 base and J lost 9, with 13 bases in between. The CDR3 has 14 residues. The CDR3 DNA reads TGTGCCAGCAGCTTAGAGGGAGCGCCATCGCCCCAGCATTTT. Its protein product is CASSLEGAPSPQHF. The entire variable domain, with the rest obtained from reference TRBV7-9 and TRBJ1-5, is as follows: DTGVSQNPRHKITKRGQNVTFRCDPISEHNRLYWYRQTLGQGPEFLTYFQNEAQLEKSRLLSDRFSAERPKGSFSTLEIQRTEQGDSAMYLCASSLEGAPSPQHFGDGTRLSIL.

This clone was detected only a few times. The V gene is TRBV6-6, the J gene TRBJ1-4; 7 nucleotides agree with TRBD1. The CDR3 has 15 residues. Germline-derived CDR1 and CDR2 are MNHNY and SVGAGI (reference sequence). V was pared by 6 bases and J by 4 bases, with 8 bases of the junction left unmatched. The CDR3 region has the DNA TGTGCCAGCAGAAGAATGGGACAGATTAATGAAAAACTGTTTTTT. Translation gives CASRRMGQINEKLFF.

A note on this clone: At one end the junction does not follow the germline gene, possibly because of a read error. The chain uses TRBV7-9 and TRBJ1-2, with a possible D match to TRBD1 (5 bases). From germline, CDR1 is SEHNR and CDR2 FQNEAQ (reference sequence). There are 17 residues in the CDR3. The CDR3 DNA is TGTTCCAGCAGCTTAGAAGGGGCCCCGGGAGGAAACTATGGCTACACCTTC. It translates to CSSSLEGAPGGNYGYTF. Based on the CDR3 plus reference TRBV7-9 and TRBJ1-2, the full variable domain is DTGVSQNPRHKITKRGQNVTFRCDPISEHNRLYWYRQTLGQGPEFLTYFQNEAQLEKSRLLSDRFSAERPKGSFSTLEIQRTEQGDSAMYLCSSSLEGAPGGNYGYTFGSGTRLTVV.

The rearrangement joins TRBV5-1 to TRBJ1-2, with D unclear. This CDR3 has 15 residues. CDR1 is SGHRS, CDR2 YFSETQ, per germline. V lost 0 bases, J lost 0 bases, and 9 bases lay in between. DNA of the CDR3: TGCGCCAGCAGCTTGGCCCTAACCACTAACTATGGCTACACCTTC. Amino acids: CASSLALTTNYGYTF.